A single T cell receptor (beta chain) is shown here with its context. CDR3 size: 17 residues. Germline V gene sequence: CDR1 MGHDK, CDR2 SYGVNS. Germline trimming cut 1 base from V and 5 bases from J; bases unmatched to any gene: 9. This entry belongs to a study of blood T cell repertoires in COVID-19. Whole-study context: PBMCs, B-cell-depleted T cells, or T cells were the source of the cDNA or gDNA that made up the material.

In the study's own analysis: Reference gene primer amplification gave estimated nucleated cell counts. Profiling relied on immunoSEQ multiplex PCR, and the TCRdb table lists in-frame clones only, not all of them. That table furnishes V, J and clone size, whereas the DNA furnished D and trimming. The table lists under 200,000 clones, approximately 79% of them singletons. Source material: PBMCs or T cells enriched from blood (not recorded which). The sequence was collected from a woman aged 60 to 75 with acute COVID-19. The J gene is TRBJ2-1, the V gene TRBV25-1, with 9 positions matching TRBD2. Written as DNA, the CDR3 is TGTGCCAGCAGTGAATTCAAGGGGACTAGCAACAACAATGAGCAGTTCTTC. Its translation: CASSEFKGTSNNNEQFF.